This is a list of T cell receptor beta chains from one sample in a study of T cell responses to AZD1222 COVID-19 vaccine. Method: immunoSEQ multiplex PCR; TCRdb's copy keeps in-frame clones and lacks some. The sample includes approximately 140,000 clones, roughly 90% seen only once; the top ten take 3% to 4%. The material was peripheral blood, obtained 28 days after the second AZD1222 dose. These receptors were taken from an adult who received the AZD1222 COVID-19 vaccine. CDR3s include the opening cysteine and the closing phenylalanine or tryptophan. The order of the fields is clone size, J gene, V gene, D gene, CDR3 protein, CDR3 DNA. A D gene is named only where the DNA matches it firmly. Size values are once, few and many counts, or a class for expanded clones, and some rows have none.

abundance: -; j_gene: TRBJ2-7; v_gene: TRBV6-5; d_gene: TRBD1; CDR3aa: CASSYSGTGFPYEQYF; CDR3nt: TGTGCCAGCAGTTACTCCGGGACAGGCTTCCCCTACGAGCAGTACTTC
abundance: -; j_gene: TRBJ1-5; v_gene: TRBV3-1/TRBV3-2; d_gene: TRBD1; CDR3aa: CASSLRQGGQPQHF; CDR3nt: TGTGCCAGCAGCCTGCGACAGGGAGGTCAGCCCCAGCATTTT
abundance: -; j_gene: TRBJ2-1; v_gene: TRBV18; d_gene: TRBD2; CDR3aa: CASSPQRGSSYNEQFF; CDR3nt: TGTGCCAGCTCACCCCAGCGCGGGAGCTCCTACAATGAGCAGTTCTTC
abundance: -; j_gene: TRBJ2-5; v_gene: TRBV4-2; d_gene: -; CDR3aa: CASSQGPQGRETQYF; CDR3nt: TGTGCCAGCAGCCAAGGCCCTCAGGGCCGGGAGACCCAGTACTTC
abundance: -; j_gene: TRBJ2-7; v_gene: TRBV28; d_gene: TRBD1; CDR3aa: CASSPPGQGNSYEQYF; CDR3nt: TGTGCCAGCAGTCCCCCGGGACAGGGTAACTCCTACGAGCAGTACTTC
abundance: -; j_gene: TRBJ2-3; v_gene: TRBV20-1; d_gene: TRBD1; CDR3aa: CSASIQGFDTQYF; CDR3nt: TGCAGTGCTAGTATACAGGGGTTTGATACGCAGTATTTT
abundance: -; j_gene: TRBJ2-2; v_gene: TRBV29-1; d_gene: TRBD1; CDR3aa: CSVDGGQGTGELFF; CDR3nt: TGCAGCGTTGATGGAGGACAGGGTACCGGGGAGCTGTTTTTT
abundance: -; j_gene: TRBJ2-1; v_gene: TRBV7-3; d_gene: TRBD1; CDR3aa: CASSSNRGQGWNEQFF; CDR3nt: TGTGCCAGCAGTTCCAACAGGGGGCAGGGTTGGAATGAGCAGTTCTTC
abundance: -; j_gene: TRBJ1-1; v_gene: TRBV19; d_gene: -; CDR3aa: CASSRGGPGINTEAFF; CDR3nt: TGTGCCAGTAGTAGGGGGGGCCCAGGGATTAACACTGAAGCTTTCTTT
abundance: -; j_gene: TRBJ2-7; v_gene: TRBV10-2; d_gene: -; CDR3aa: CASTGWGYEQYF; CDR3nt: TGCGCCAGCACGGGATGGGGCTACGAGCAGTACTTC
abundance: -; j_gene: TRBJ1-5; v_gene: TRBV2; d_gene: -; CDR3aa: CASRERSNQPQHF; CDR3nt: TGTGCCAGCAGGGAAAGAAGCAATCAGCCCCAGCATTTT
abundance: -; j_gene: TRBJ2-7; v_gene: TRBV9; d_gene: -; CDR3aa: CASSVVPSSYEQYF; CDR3nt: TGTGCCAGCAGCGTAGTTCCAAGCTCCTACGAGCAGTACTTC
abundance: -; j_gene: TRBJ2-5; v_gene: TRBV5-6; d_gene: -; CDR3aa: CASSLFGPQETQYF; CDR3nt: TGTGCCAGCAGCTTGTTTGGTCCCCAAGAGACCCAGTACTTC
abundance: -; j_gene: TRBJ2-1; v_gene: TRBV7-2; d_gene: -; CDR3aa: CASRRGGDAYNEQFF; CDR3nt: TGTGCCAGCAGGAGAGGGGGGGACGCCTACAATGAGCAGTTCTTC
abundance: -; j_gene: TRBJ1-5; v_gene: TRBV6-5; d_gene: -; CDR3aa: CASSRQVMGQPQHF; CDR3nt: TGTGCCAGCAGTCGACAGGTAATGGGTCAGCCCCAGCATTTT
abundance: many; j_gene: TRBJ1-6; v_gene: TRBV13; d_gene: -; CDR3aa: CASSPGRAGSPLHF; CDR3nt: TGTGCCAGCAGCCCGGGTCGGGCGGGTTCACCCCTCCACTTT
abundance: -; j_gene: TRBJ1-2; v_gene: TRBV3-1/TRBV3-2; d_gene: -; CDR3aa: CASSPKGTDNYGYTF; CDR3nt: TGTGCCAGCAGCCCTAAGGGAACGGATAACTATGGCTACACCTTC
abundance: -; j_gene: TRBJ2-1; v_gene: TRBV18; d_gene: TRBD2; CDR3aa: CASSLPSGRGNEQFF; CDR3nt: TGTGCCAGCTCACTTCCTAGCGGGAGAGGCAATGAGCAGTTCTTC
abundance: -; j_gene: TRBJ2-6; v_gene: TRBV28; d_gene: -; CDR3aa: CASSLWFSGSGANVLTF; CDR3nt: TGTGCCAGCAGTTTATGGTTCTCAGGGTCTGGGGCCAACGTCCTGACTTTC
abundance: -; j_gene: TRBJ1-1; v_gene: TRBV9; d_gene: -; CDR3aa: CASSSRGNTEAFF; CDR3nt: TGTGCCAGCAGCTCCCGGGGGAACACTGAAGCTTTCTTT
abundance: -; j_gene: TRBJ2-1; v_gene: TRBV2; d_gene: TRBD1; CDR3aa: CASSSDRGAYNEQFF; CDR3nt: TGTGCCAGCAGCTCAGACAGGGGGGCCTACAATGAGCAGTTCTTC
abundance: -; j_gene: TRBJ1-4; v_gene: TRBV3-1/TRBV3-2; d_gene: -; CDR3aa: CASSQVRANEKLFF; CDR3nt: TGTGCCAGCAGCCAGGTTAGAGCTAATGAAAAACTGTTTTTT
abundance: -; j_gene: TRBJ1-2; v_gene: TRBV28; d_gene: -; CDR3aa: CASSSLRGMNYGYTF; CDR3nt: TGTGCCAGCAGTTCCCTCAGGGGAATGAACTATGGCTACACCTTC
abundance: -; j_gene: TRBJ1-1; v_gene: TRBV18; d_gene: TRBD1; CDR3aa: CASSETGGGTEAFF; CDR3nt: TGTGCCAGCTCGGAAACAGGGGGGGGCACTGAAGCTTTCTTT
abundance: -; j_gene: TRBJ2-3; v_gene: TRBV10-3; d_gene: -; CDR3aa: CAYRGAFSTDTQYF; CDR3nt: TGTGCCTACCGAGGAGCCTTTAGCACAGATACGCAGTATTTT
abundance: -; j_gene: TRBJ1-1; v_gene: TRBV19; d_gene: TRBD1; CDR3aa: CASSIPPGQGGSTEAFF; CDR3nt: TGTGCCAGTAGTATACCCCCTGGACAGGGGGGGAGTACTGAAGCTTTCTTT
abundance: -; j_gene: TRBJ1-1; v_gene: TRBV6-2/TRBV6-3; d_gene: -; CDR3aa: CASSEDSDEAFF; CDR3nt: TGTGCCAGCAGCGAGGACAGTGATGAAGCTTTCTTT
abundance: -; j_gene: TRBJ1-5; v_gene: TRBV7-8; d_gene: -; CDR3aa: CASSLDRVVNQPQHF; CDR3nt: TGTGCCAGCAGCTTAGACAGGGTTGTCAATCAGCCCCAGCATTTT
abundance: -; j_gene: TRBJ2-1; v_gene: TRBV30; d_gene: TRBD2; CDR3aa: CACERDGGEQFF; CDR3nt: TGTGCCTGTGAGCGGGACGGGGGTGAGCAGTTCTTC